Below are 18 T cell receptor beta chains sequenced from a single sample in a study of shared clonotypes between healthy human individuals. Sequencing used immunoSEQ multiplex PCR; TCRdb keeps in-frame clones, though not all of them. The repertoire has approximately 2.1 million clones, about 92% of them found once; the top ten carry about 0.39%. The sequenced material came from naive CD4+ T cells from PBMCs. Subset: CD45RA+ positively selected. The receptors stem from a man aged 18 to 30 in good health. Some clones in this sample may be carry-over from other donors' samples.

V and J are TRBV4-2 and TRBJ2-7; D possibly matches TRBD1 or TRBD2 (6 bases each). Germline lookup yields CDR1 LGHNA and CDR2 YNFKEQ. Trimming took 3 bases from V and 6 from J, leaving 21 bases between them. CDR3 length: 16 residues. The CDR3, as DNA: TGTGCCAGCAGCCAGGCCCCGGAGGGGGTCTTCGGCGAGCAGTACTTC. Translated: CASSQAPEGVFGEQYF.

The rearrangement links TRBV4-2 to TRBJ2-7; 7 bases agree with TRBD2. CDR3 length: 16 amino acids. The junction had 10 bases not matched to a gene; V was cut back by 0 bases and J by 5 bases. The V gene's germline CDR1 is LGHNA and CDR2 YNFKEQ. The CDR3 DNA reads TGTGCCAGCAGCCAAGAACCACTAGCGACTTTCCACGAGCAGTACTTC. This codes for CASSQEPLATFHEQYF.

The V call is TRBV7-2, the J call TRBJ2-1, with D perhaps matching TRBD2 (6 bases). CDR3 length equals 16 residues. Germline lookup yields CDR1 SGHTA and CDR2 FQGNSA. The V end was cut by 5 bases, the J end by 4 bases, with 18 bases between. The CDR3 bases are TGTGCCAGCAGCCAACACGGACTACCCCAATACAATGAGCAGTTCTTC. Translating it yields CASSQHGLPQYNEQFF.

V is TRBV30 and J is TRBJ2-5; 9 nucleotides align to TRBD1. In germline, CDR1 is GTSNPN, CDR2 SVGIG (reference sequence). This CDR3 has 13 amino acids. CDR3 nucleotide sequence: TGTGCGTGGGGGGGACAGGGCCAAGAGACCCAGTACTTC. Its protein is CAWGGQGQETQYF.

The chain is built from TRBV5-1 and TRBJ2-7; 8 bases align to TRBD2. From germline, CDR1 is SGHRS and CDR2 YFSETQ. The CDR3 extends over 15 amino acids. Trimming removed 2 bases from V and 1 base from J; junction bases left unmatched: 5. CDR3 in DNA: TGCGCCAGCAGCTTCGGACTAGCATGGTCCTACGAGCAGTACTTC. Protein sequence: CASSFGLAWSYEQYF. Complete variable domain (other parts from reference TRBV5-1 and TRBJ2-7): KAGVTQTPRYLIKTRGQQVTLSCSPISGHRSVSWYQQTPGQGLQFLFEYFSETQRNKGNFPGRFSGRQFSNSRSEMNVSTLELGDSALYLCASSFGLAWSYEQYFGPGTRLTVT.

Details on this clone: Within the sample, other DNA sequences also encode this same CDR3. The rearrangement links TRBV28 to TRBJ2-7; 11 bases are shared with TRBD1. This CDR3 is built from 13 residues. Germline loops: CDR1 MDHEN, CDR2 SYDVKM. With V trimmed by 5 bases and J by 4 bases, 1 base remained unmatched. As DNA, the CDR3 is TGTGCCAGCAGTAGGGACAGGGGGTACGAGCAGTACTTC. As protein: CASSRDRGYEQYF.

The gene calls are TRBV20-1 and TRBJ1-2; D remains unclear. CDR1 is DFQATT and CDR2 is SNEGSKA in the germline V gene (reference sequence). Trimming removed 3 bases at V and 8 bases at J, with 7 bases between. There are 10 residues in the CDR3. CDR3 sequence (DNA): TGCAGTGCTAGCCCAATCGGCTACACCTTC. The encoded protein is CSASPIGYTF.

J is TRBJ1-2 and V is TRBV30; 7 bases are a match to TRBD1. The CDR3 is 13 residues long. Germline CDR1 is GTSNPN and CDR2 is SVGIG (reference sequence). The V gene end was trimmed by 2 bases and the J gene end by 8 bases; junction bases not matched to a gene: 8. This CDR3 is CAWSILEGGGYTF. As DNA, the CDR3 is TGTGCCTGGAGTATCCTCGAAGGGGGCGGCTACACCTTC.

The rearrangement joins TRBV15 to TRBJ2-1; D might be TRBD2 (5 bases). The CDR3 covers 15 residues. Germline values: CDR1 LNHNV, CDR2 YYDKDF (reference sequence). Trimming shortened V by 0 bases and J by 6 bases, and 12 bases separated the two germline ends. The CDR3 sequence: CATSRDRLAPNEQFF. CDR3 DNA sequence: TGTGCCACCAGCAGAGATCGGCTAGCTCCCAATGAGCAGTTCTTC.

V gene TRBV15 combines with J gene TRBJ1-5; D is unclear. The CDR3 runs to 14 residues. Germline CDR1 is LNHNV and CDR2 is YYDKDF (reference sequence). Trimming shortened V by 4 bases and J by 3 bases, and 10 bases separated the two germline ends. CDR3: CATSTFGANQPQHF. The CDR3 DNA reads as TGTGCCACCAGCACCTTCGGAGCCAATCAGCCCCAGCATTTT.

This chain links TRBV6-1 with TRBJ2-3, with TRBD2 identical over 10 bases. The CDR3 is made up of 14 amino acids. Germline CDR1 reads MNHNS; CDR2 reads SASEGT. V shed 6 bases and J 6 bases; nucleotides not matched to a gene: 6. The CDR3 nucleotides read TGTGCCAGCAGGAGCGGGAGGGCCGGTGATACGCAGTATTTT. It codes for CASRSGRAGDTQYF.

The J gene is TRBJ1-5, the V gene TRBV27, with no clear D. The V gene lost 8 bases and the J gene lost 0 bases, with 14 bases spanning the gap. Germline values: CDR1 MNHEY, CDR2 SMNVEV (reference sequence). This CDR3 spans 15 amino acids. CDR3 nucleotide sequence: TGTGCCAGCCGAACGCCCACTTATAGCAATCAGCCCCAGCATTTT. Protein: CASRTPTYSNQPQHF.

The chain couples TRBV2 to TRBJ1-4, with D possibly TRBD1 on 6 matching bases. The CDR3 covers 13 residues. V shed 6 bases and J shed 7 bases, with 12 bases lying between them. Germline V gene sequence: CDR1 SNHLY, CDR2 FYNNEI. The CDR3 region has the DNA TGTGCCAGCAGGCCTGAACAGGGTGAAAAACTGTTTTTT. Translation gives CASRPEQGEKLFF.

The V gene is TRBV28, the J gene TRBJ1-1, with 7 bases that match TRBD1. CDR3 length: 15 residues. Losses at the gene ends were 7 bases for V and 7 bases for J; bases not matched to a gene: 15. Germline V lookup: CDR1 MDHEN, CDR2 SYDVKM. This CDR3 reads CASTLLGGGGIEAFF. The CDR3 DNA sequence: TGTGCCAGCACCCTCCTAGGAGGGGGCGGAATTGAAGCTTTCTTT.

The V and J genes are TRBV2 and TRBJ1-5; weak D call: TRBD1 (5 bases). V was trimmed by 2 bases and J by 1 base, leaving 6 bases between them. This CDR3 has 14 amino acids. The germline CDR1 and CDR2 sequences are SNHLY and FYNNEI. The CDR3 sequence: CASSERDSNQPQHF. The CDR3 nucleotides read TGTGCCAGCAGTGAAAGGGACAGCAATCAGCCCCAGCATTTT.

The chain couples TRBV7-2 to TRBJ1-4; 8 bases match TRBD1. The length of the CDR3 is 15 residues. In germline, CDR1 is SGHTA, CDR2 FQGNSA. Trimming cost V 2 bases and J 8 bases; bases outside gene matches: 7. The CDR3 DNA is TGTGCCAGCAGCTTATTCGCGACAGGGGTCGAAAAACTGTTTTTT. This gives the protein CASSLFATGVEKLFF.

The chain carries TRBV6-1 and TRBJ1-2; possible D gene TRBD1, 5 bases. The CDR3 totals 17 residues. V was trimmed by 1 base and J by 0 bases, leaving 15 bases between them. Per germline, CDR1 MNHNS and CDR2 SASEGT. The CDR3 sequence is CASSEDARGTPNYGYTF. CDR3 sequence (DNA): TGTGCCAGCAGTGAAGACGCAAGGGGAACCCCTAACTATGGCTACACCTTC.

DNA for the CDR3: TGTGCCAGCACCCGACAAGCGGAAGCGAACACCGGGGAGCTGTTTTTT. Translating it yields CASTRQAEANTGELFF. The chain carries TRBV9 and TRBJ2-2; tentatively, D is TRBD2 (5 bases). Germline lookup yields CDR1 SGDLS and CDR2 YYNGEE. This CDR3 comprises 16 residues. Trimming removed 6 bases at V and 0 bases at J, with 15 bases between.